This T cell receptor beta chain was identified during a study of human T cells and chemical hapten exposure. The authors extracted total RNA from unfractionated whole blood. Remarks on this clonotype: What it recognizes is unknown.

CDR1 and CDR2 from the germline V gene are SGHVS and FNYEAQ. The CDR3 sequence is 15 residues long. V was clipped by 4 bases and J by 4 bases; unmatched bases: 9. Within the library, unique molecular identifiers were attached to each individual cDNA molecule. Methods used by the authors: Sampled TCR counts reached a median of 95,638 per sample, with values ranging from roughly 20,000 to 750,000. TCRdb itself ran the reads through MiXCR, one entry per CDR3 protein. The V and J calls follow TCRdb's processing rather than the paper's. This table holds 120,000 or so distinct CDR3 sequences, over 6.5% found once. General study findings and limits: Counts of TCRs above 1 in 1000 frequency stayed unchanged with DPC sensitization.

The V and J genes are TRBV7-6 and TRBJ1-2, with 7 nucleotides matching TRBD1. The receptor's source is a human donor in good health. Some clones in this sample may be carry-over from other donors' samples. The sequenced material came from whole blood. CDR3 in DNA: TGTGCCAGCAGCTCAACCACCGGGACAGCCTATGGCTACACCTTC. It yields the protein CASSSTTGTAYGYTF.